These T cell receptor beta chains were read from a single sample in a study of T cell changes during pregnancy in multiple sclerosis. TCRdb's copy holds only in-frame clones and misses some; the assay was immunoSEQ multiplex PCR. The sample records 42,000 or so clones, 85% to 95% being singletons. The input for sequencing was CD4+ T cells from peripheral blood mononuclear cells, taken after pregnancy. These receptors all come from a female donor with multiple sclerosis, enrolled in a pregnancy study. The CDR3 runs from the conserved cysteine through the conserved F or W. A D gene is named only where the DNA matches it firmly. Clone size appears in some rows only: once, few, many, or a class for an expanded clone.

CDR3aa | CDR3nt | abundance | j_gene | v_gene | d_gene
CASSESGRSGNTIYF | TGTGCCAGCAGTGAATCAGGGCGGTCTGGAAACACCATATATTTT | - | TRBJ1-3 | TRBV6-1 | -
CASRQTHEQFF | TGCGCCAGCAGACAAACTCATGAGCAGTTCTTC | once | TRBJ2-1 | TRBV4-1 | -
CASSLEGAGESPLHF | TGTGCCAGCAGCTTAGAGGGCGCGGGGGAAAGTCCCCTCCACTTT | - | TRBJ1-6 | TRBV11-2 | -
CAISESIVGGVDTQYF | TGTGCCATCAGTGAGTCGATCGTTGGGGGGGTCGATACGCAGTATTTT | - | TRBJ2-3 | TRBV10-3 | TRBD2
CASSVLHPGQGPYEQYF | TGTGCCAGCAGCGTCTTACACCCGGGACAGGGGCCCTACGAGCAGTACTTC | once | TRBJ2-7 | TRBV21-1 | -
CASSTKFRTQYF | TGTGCCAGCAGCACTAAATTCAGGACCCAGTACTTC | - | TRBJ2-5 | TRBV6-1 | -
CTSSDEVKETQYF | TGCACCAGCAGCGACGAGGTAAAAGAGACCCAGTACTTC | - | TRBJ2-5 | TRBV1 | -
CASSSGTANQPQHF | TGTGCCAGCAGTTCCGGGACAGCTAATCAGCCCCAGCATTTT | - | TRBJ1-5 | TRBV2 | TRBD1
CASSPDRQETQYF | TGTGCCAGCAGCCCCGACAGACAAGAGACCCAGTACTTC | - | TRBJ2-5 | TRBV27 | -
CASSPGSGGGQETQYF | TGTGCCAGCAGCCCAGGTAGCGGGGGAGGACAAGAGACCCAGTACTTC | once | TRBJ2-5 | TRBV11-3 | TRBD2
CASSPGGRTGELFF | TGTGCCAGCAGCCCAGGAGGGCGCACCGGGGAGCTGTTTTTT | - | TRBJ2-2 | TRBV7-6 | -
CASSLVGGTGLYEQYF | TGTGCCAGCAGCTTAGTAGGAGGGACAGGGTTATACGAGCAGTACTTC | - | TRBJ2-7 | TRBV7-2 | TRBD1
CASNGQGNQPQHF | TGTGCCAGCAACGGACAGGGCAATCAGCCCCAGCATTTT | - | TRBJ1-5 | TRBV7-2 | TRBD1
CSAGQMNTEAFF | TGCAGCGCCGGACAGATGAACACTGAAGCTTTCTTT | - | TRBJ1-1 | TRBV29-1 | -
CASRTDRVGPGANVLTF | TGCGCCAGCAGGACTGACAGGGTAGGCCCTGGGGCCAACGTCCTGACTTTC | - | TRBJ2-6 | TRBV5-1 | TRBD1
CASSLPGQAAKSPLHF | TGCGCCAGCAGCTTACCGGGACAGGCCGCTAAATCACCCCTCCACTTT | - | TRBJ1-6 | TRBV5-1 | TRBD1
CASSVTQGAGANVLTF | TGTGCCAGCAGCGTGACACAGGGGGCTGGGGCCAACGTCCTGACTTTC | few | TRBJ2-6 | TRBV9 | TRBD1
CASSLRQRDYEQYF | TGTGCCAGCAGTTTACGTCAGCGGGACTACGAGCAGTACTTC | - | TRBJ2-7 | TRBV27 | TRBD2
CASSQADTKRGNIQYF | TGTGCCAGCAGCCAAGCCGACACTAAAAGGGGGAACATTCAGTACTTC | - | TRBJ2-4 | TRBV4-2 | -
CATGTSGSTDTQYF | TGCGCCACGGGGACTAGCGGAAGCACAGATACGCAGTATTTT | - | TRBJ2-3 | TRBV10-1 | TRBD2
CSVVGGIHEQYF | TGCAGCGTTGTGGGGGGGATACACGAGCAGTACTTC | - | TRBJ2-7 | TRBV29-1 | TRBD2
CASSPRQGFTEAFF | TGTGCCAGCAGCCCAAGACAGGGTTTCACTGAAGCTTTCTTT | - | TRBJ1-1 | TRBV7-6 | TRBD1
CASSGTGGNQPQHF | TGTGCCAGTAGTGGGACAGGGGGTAATCAGCCCCAGCATTTT | - | TRBJ1-5 | TRBV19 | TRBD1
CASSAHNRGGHDSPLHF | TGTGCCAGCAGCGCCCACAATAGGGGGGGGCACGATTCACCCCTCCACTTT | - | TRBJ1-6 | TRBV9 | -
CSVVGQVQMNTEAFF | TGCAGCGTTGTGGGTCAGGTTCAAATGAACACTGAAGCTTTCTTT | - | TRBJ1-1 | TRBV29-1 | -
CASSDSSGGANEQFF | TGTGCCAGCAGTGACTCTAGCGGGGGGGCCAATGAGCAGTTCTTC | - | TRBJ2-1 | TRBV6-4 | TRBD2
CASNPRVWGNTEAFF | TGTGCCAGCAACCCTAGGGTCTGGGGCAACACTGAAGCTTTCTTT | few | TRBJ1-1 | TRBV6-5 | -
CASSLGQGPLGAEAFF | TGTGCCAGCAGCTTAGGACAGGGGCCACTGGGGGCTGAAGCTTTCTTT | - | TRBJ1-1 | TRBV7-2 | TRBD1
CASSVTITTYGYTF | TGTGCCAGCAGTGTAACTATTACAACTTATGGCTACACCTTC | - | TRBJ1-2 | TRBV6-1 | -
CASSPPGSFYGHTF | TGTGCCAGCAGCCCGCCTGGTAGCTTCTATGGCCACACCTTC | - | TRBJ1-2 | TRBV11-2 | -
CASTGSPNTEAFF | TGTGCCAGCACGGGGAGTCCGAACACTGAAGCTTTCTTT | - | TRBJ1-1 | TRBV27 | -
CASGLFDRFSNQPQHF | TGTGCTAGTGGTTTGTTCGACAGGTTTAGCAATCAGCCCCAGCATTTT | - | TRBJ1-5 | TRBV12-5 | -
CATRPTGLANYGYTF | TGTGCCACCAGGCCGACAGGGCTGGCTAACTATGGCTACACCTTC | - | TRBJ1-2 | TRBV15 | TRBD1
CASSPTGNTEAFF | TGTGCCAGCAGTCCAACAGGAAACACTGAAGCTTTCTTT | - | TRBJ1-1 | TRBV11-1 | -
CASSLEGLAGQVTQYF | TGCGCCAGCAGCTTGGAGGGACTAGCGGGCCAAGTTACGCAGTATTTT | - | TRBJ2-3 | TRBV5-1 | TRBD2
CASSDRGSLSYTEAFF | TGTGCCAGCAGCGACAGGGGAAGCTTATCGTATACTGAAGCTTTCTTT | - | TRBJ1-1 | TRBV13 | TRBD1
CASSLGRQVQSPLHF | TGTGCCAGCAGCTTAGGTCGACAGGTCCAGTCACCCCTCCACTTT | - | TRBJ1-6 | TRBV11-2 | -
CASSVRGPSETQYF | TGTGCCAGCAGCGTCAGGGGGCCTTCAGAGACCCAGTACTTC | - | TRBJ2-5 | TRBV7-9 | TRBD1
CASSLQGLSDTEAFF | TGTGCCAGCAGTCTACAGGGATTGTCGGACACTGAAGCTTTCTTT | - | TRBJ1-1 | TRBV6-5 | -
CASSFTGVKPEAFF | TGTGCCAGCAGCTTCACAGGGGTTAAACCTGAAGCTTTCTTT | - | TRBJ1-1 | TRBV7-9 | TRBD1
CASSMGGANQPQHF | TGTGCCAGTAGTATGGGGGGGGCGAATCAGCCCCAGCATTTT | - | TRBJ1-5 | TRBV19 | -
CASSLSGELFF | TGTGCCAGCAGCCTATCCGGGGAGCTGTTTTTT | few | TRBJ2-2 | TRBV7-3 | -
CASSVATTLTGNTEAFF | TGTGCCAGCAGCGTAGCGACCACACTGACAGGGAACACTGAAGCTTTCTTT | - | TRBJ1-1 | TRBV9 | -
CASSLVRGSGANVLTF | TGTGCCAGCAGCTTAGTGAGGGGGTCTGGGGCCAACGTCCTGACTTTC | - | TRBJ2-6 | TRBV7-6 | -
CASSGRQASQFSSGANVLTF | TGTGCCAGCAGTGGAAGGCAGGCCAGCCAGTTTAGCTCTGGGGCCAACGTCCTGACTTTC | once | TRBJ2-6 | TRBV2 | -
CATSRVGQTYNSPLHF | TGTGCCACCAGCAGAGTCGGACAGACGTATAATTCACCCCTCCACTTT | - | TRBJ1-6 | TRBV15 | -